This TCR beta chain was profiled in a study of blood T cell repertoires in COVID-19. Study context: PBMCs, B-cell-depleted T cells, or T cells were the source of the cDNA or gDNA that made up the material.

In the authors' workflow: It was from reference gene primer amplification that nucleated cell counts were estimated. Method: immunoSEQ multiplex PCR; TCRdb's copy keeps in-frame clones and lacks some. V and J calls and clone size are as listed in that table; D and trimming were resolved from the DNA. The sample includes about 230,000 clones, around 78% of them seen just once. The sample taken for sequencing was peripheral blood. This receptor was obtained from a woman aged 65 to 85 with active or convalescent COVID-19.

As DNA, the CDR3 is TGTGCCAGCAGTGAACCGACCGGGACATTGAACACTGAAGCTTTCTTT. Translation gives CASSEPTGTLNTEAFF. The V and J genes are TRBV6-1 and TRBJ1-1; D possibly corresponds to TRBD1 (6 bases). The CDR3 runs 16 residues. Trimming stripped 2 bases from V and 0 bases from J, with 13 bases between. Germline CDR1 and CDR2: MNHNS and SASEGT.